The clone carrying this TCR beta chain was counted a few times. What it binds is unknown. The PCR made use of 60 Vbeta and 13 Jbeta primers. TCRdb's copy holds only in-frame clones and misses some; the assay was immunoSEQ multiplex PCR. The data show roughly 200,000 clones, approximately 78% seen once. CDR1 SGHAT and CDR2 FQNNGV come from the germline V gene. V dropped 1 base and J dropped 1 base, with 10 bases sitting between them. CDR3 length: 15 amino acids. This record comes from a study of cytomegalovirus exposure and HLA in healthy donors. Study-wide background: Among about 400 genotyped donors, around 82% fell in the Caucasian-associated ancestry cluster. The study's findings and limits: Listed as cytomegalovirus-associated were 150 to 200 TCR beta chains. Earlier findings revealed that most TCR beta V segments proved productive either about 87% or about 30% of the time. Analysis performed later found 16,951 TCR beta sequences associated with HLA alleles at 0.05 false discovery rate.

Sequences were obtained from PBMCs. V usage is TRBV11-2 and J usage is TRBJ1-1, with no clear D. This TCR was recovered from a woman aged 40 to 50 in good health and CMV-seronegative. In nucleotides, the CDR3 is TGTGCCAGCAGCTTAGGGCAGGCCTGGAACACTGAAGCTTTCTTT. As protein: CASSLGQAWNTEAFF.